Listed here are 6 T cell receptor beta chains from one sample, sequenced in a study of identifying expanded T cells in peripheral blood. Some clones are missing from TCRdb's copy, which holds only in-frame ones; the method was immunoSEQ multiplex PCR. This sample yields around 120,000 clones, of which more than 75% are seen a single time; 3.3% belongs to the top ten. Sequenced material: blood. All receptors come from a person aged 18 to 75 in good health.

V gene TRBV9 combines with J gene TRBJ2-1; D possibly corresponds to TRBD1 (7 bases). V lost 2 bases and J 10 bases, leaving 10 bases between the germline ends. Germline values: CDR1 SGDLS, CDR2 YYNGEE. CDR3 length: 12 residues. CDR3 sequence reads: CASSVGGGEQFF. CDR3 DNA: TGTGCCAGCAGCGTCGGAGGGGGCGAGCAGTTCTTC. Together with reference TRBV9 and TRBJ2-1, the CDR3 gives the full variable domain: DSGVTQTPKHLITATGQRVTLRCSPRSGDLSVYWYQQSLDQGLQFLIQYYNGEERAKGNILERFSAQQFPDLHSELNLSSLELGDSALYFCASSVGGGEQFFGPGTRLTVL.

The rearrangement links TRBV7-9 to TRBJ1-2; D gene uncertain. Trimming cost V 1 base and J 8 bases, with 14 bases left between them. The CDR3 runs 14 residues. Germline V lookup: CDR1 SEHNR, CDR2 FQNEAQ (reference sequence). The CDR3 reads CASSLGGSEGGYTF. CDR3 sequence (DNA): TGTGCCAGCAGCTTAGGGGGATCGGAGGGCGGCTACACCTTC. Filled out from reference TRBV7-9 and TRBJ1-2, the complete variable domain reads DTGVSQNPRHKITKRGQNVTFRCDPISEHNRLYWYRQTLGQGPEFLTYFQNEAQLEKSRLLSDRFSAERPKGSFSTLEIQRTEQGDSAMYLCASSLGGSEGGYTFGSGTRLTVV.

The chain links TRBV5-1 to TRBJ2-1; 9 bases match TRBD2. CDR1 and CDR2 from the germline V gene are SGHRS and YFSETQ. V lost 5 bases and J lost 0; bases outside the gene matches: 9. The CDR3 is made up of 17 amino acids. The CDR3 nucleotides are TGCGCCAGCAGTTTTTTTCCGGGACTAGCCTCCTACAATGAGCAGTTCTTC. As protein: CASSFFPGLASYNEQFF.

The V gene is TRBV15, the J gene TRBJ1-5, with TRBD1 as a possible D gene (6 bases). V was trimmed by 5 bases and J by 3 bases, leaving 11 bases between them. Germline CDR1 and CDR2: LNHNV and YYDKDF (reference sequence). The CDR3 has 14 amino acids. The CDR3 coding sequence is TGTGCCACCAGCTCAAACAGGGACAATCAGCCCCAGCATTTT. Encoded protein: CATSSNRDNQPQHF.

CDR3: CASSPRDFRDLSNQPQHF. The CDR3 DNA reads as TGTGCCAGCAGCCCGCGTGACTTCCGGGACCTTAGCAATCAGCCCCAGCATTTT. The chain recombines TRBV27 with TRBJ1-5; tentatively, D is TRBD1 (5 bases). The length of the CDR3 is 18 residues. Trimming shortened V by 6 bases and J by 0 bases, and 21 bases separated the two germline ends. Germline V gene data show CDR1 as MNHEY and CDR2 as SMNVEV (reference sequence).

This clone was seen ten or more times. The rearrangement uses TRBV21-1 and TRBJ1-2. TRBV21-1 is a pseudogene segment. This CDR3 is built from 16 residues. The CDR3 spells CASSKEWTTSNYGYTF. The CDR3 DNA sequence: TGTGCCAGCAGCAAAGAGTGGACGACGTCTAACTATGGCTACACCTTC.